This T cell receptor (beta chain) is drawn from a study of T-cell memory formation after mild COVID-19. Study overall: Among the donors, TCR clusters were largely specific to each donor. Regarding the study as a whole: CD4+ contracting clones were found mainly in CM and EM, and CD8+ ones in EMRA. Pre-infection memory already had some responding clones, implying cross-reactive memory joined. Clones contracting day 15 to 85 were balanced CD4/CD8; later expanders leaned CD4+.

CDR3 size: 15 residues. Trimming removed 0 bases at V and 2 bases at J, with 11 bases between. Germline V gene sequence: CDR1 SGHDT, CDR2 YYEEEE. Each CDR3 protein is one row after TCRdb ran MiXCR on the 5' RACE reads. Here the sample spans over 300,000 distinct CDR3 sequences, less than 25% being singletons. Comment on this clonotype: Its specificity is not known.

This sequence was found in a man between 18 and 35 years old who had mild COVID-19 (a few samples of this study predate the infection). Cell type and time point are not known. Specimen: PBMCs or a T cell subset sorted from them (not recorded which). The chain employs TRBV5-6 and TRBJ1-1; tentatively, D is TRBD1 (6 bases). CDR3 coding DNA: TGTGCCAGCAGCTTGGTCGGACAGATAAACACTGAAGCTTTCTTT. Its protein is CASSLVGQINTEAFF.